What follows are 16 T cell receptor beta chains derived from one specimen sequenced in a study of blood T cell repertoires in COVID-19. The assay was immunoSEQ multiplex PCR, and TCRdb's table has in-frame clones only and misses some. The repertoire consists of 250,000 to 300,000 clones, with around 88% occurring once and the leading ten covering about 7%. The specimen was peripheral blood. The receptors originated from a woman aged 25 to 45 who had recovered from COVID-19.

Here the CDR3 reads CAISAGQGYEQYF. The CDR3, as DNA: TGTGCCATCAGTGCGGGACAGGGCTACGAGCAGTACTTC. The gene calls are TRBV10-3 and TRBJ2-7, with 9 bases lining up with TRBD1. The J segment lost 3 bases and the V segment lost 4 bases, leaving 1 base of the junction unmatched. The germline gives CDR1 ENHRY, CDR2 SYGVKD. The CDR3 totals 13 residues.

V and J are TRBV27 and TRBJ2-1; 10 positions agree with TRBD2. The CDR3 has 15 residues. J gave up 7 bases and V 6 bases, and 9 bases lay outside the gene matches. CDR1 and CDR2 from the germline V gene are MNHEY and SMNVEV (reference sequence). The CDR3 is CASRDPAGGRNEQFF. In DNA form, the CDR3 reads TGTGCCAGCAGAGACCCAGCGGGGGGGAGAAATGAGCAGTTCTTC.

The chain couples TRBV6-6 to TRBJ1-4; no clear D gene. The CDR3 consists of 13 residues. The germline V and J ends were trimmed by 5 bases and 10 bases, with 14 bases remaining between them. The germline V gene has CDR1 MNHNY and CDR2 SVGAGI (reference sequence). The CDR3 DNA follows: TGTGCCAGCAGTAAAGAACAGATTGGAAAACTGTTTTTT. It is translated as CASSKEQIGKLFF.

The chain combines TRBV5-4 with TRBJ2-7; perhaps TRBD1 as D (6 bases). The CDR3 covers 15 residues. Germline V gene data show CDR1 as SGHNT and CDR2 as YYREEE (reference sequence). V was shortened by 0 bases and J by 9 bases, with 19 bases between the two germline ends. CDR3 DNA: TGTGCCAGCAGCTTGGAGGGGGAAAACCAAATCGGGCAGTACTTC. Residues: CASSLEGENQIGQYF.

The chain carries TRBV19 and TRBJ2-1, with 13 bases that match TRBD2. Trimming cost V 3 bases and J 9 bases; bases outside gene matches: 8. The length of the CDR3 is 16 residues. In germline, CDR1 is LNHDA, CDR2 SQIVND (reference sequence). CDR3 DNA: TGTGCCAGTAGTATCCAACTAGCGGGGGGGCCTAGTGAGCAGTTCTTC. This gives the protein CASSIQLAGGPSEQFF.

The chain links TRBV5-1 to TRBJ1-1, with D unclear. The CDR3 sequence is 15 residues long. Per germline, CDR1 SGHRS and CDR2 YFSETQ. V gave up 1 base and J gave up 5 bases, with 15 bases separating them. CDR3 in DNA: TGCGCCAGCAGCTTGAATGCGGCCCGAGGGACTGAAGCTTTCTTT. It codes for CASSLNAARGTEAFF.

The J gene is TRBJ2-7, the V gene TRBV3-1 (or the pseudogene TRBV3-2); possibly TRBD1 for D (6 bases). There are 15 residues in the CDR3. V was pared by 1 base and J by 3 bases, with 13 bases between. Germline CDR1 is LGHDT and CDR2 is YNNKEL (reference sequence). The CDR3 is CASSQGNRAGYEQYF. CDR3 nucleotides: TGTGCCAGCAGCCAAGGAAACAGGGCGGGCTACGAGCAGTACTTC.

This chain uses TRBV9 with TRBJ2-2; the match to TRBD1 covers 8 bases. The CDR3 is 15 residues long. From germline, CDR1 is SGDLS and CDR2 YYNGEE. The junction had 2 bases not matched to a gene; V was cut back by 0 bases and J by 4 bases. CDR3 sequence (DNA): TGTGCCAGCAGCGTAGGACAGGGGTTCACCGGGGAGCTGTTTTTT. Its translation is CASSVGQGFTGELFF. Full variable domain (missing parts from reference TRBV9 and TRBJ2-2): DSGVTQTPKHLITATGQRVTLRCSPRSGDLSVYWYQQSLDQGLQFLIQYYNGEERAKGNILERFSAQQFPDLHSELNLSSLELGDSALYFCASSVGQGFTGELFFGEGSRLTVL.

This chain joins TRBV5-5 and TRBJ1-5, with TRBD1 identical over 7 bases. Per the germline V gene, CDR1 is SGHKS and CDR2 is YYEKEE (reference sequence). This CDR3 has 14 residues. V gave up 4 bases and J gave up 5 bases; unmatched junction bases: 6. The CDR3 here is CASSPGTVDQPQHF. The CDR3 bases are TGTGCCAGCAGCCCAGGGACAGTCGATCAGCCCCAGCATTTT.

The chain uses TRBV7-9 and TRBJ2-5; TRBD1 matches at 10 bases. The CDR3 runs 15 residues. CDR1 and CDR2 (germline): SEHNR, FQNEAQ (reference sequence). Trimming at V came to 5 bases and at J to 3 bases, leaving 6 bases not matched to a gene. The CDR3 loop is CASSPGGTGEETQYF. CDR3 coding DNA: TGTGCCAGCAGCCCCGGAGGGACAGGGGAAGAGACCCAGTACTTC.

Only one count was recorded for this clone. The chain uses TRBV6-1 and TRBJ1-4; 8 bases line up with TRBD1. Unmatched junction bases numbered 11, after V lost 2 bases and J lost 0 bases. From germline, CDR1 is MNHNS and CDR2 SASEGT. The CDR3 sequence is 19 residues long. The CDR3 is CASSESLGQGATTNEKLFF. CDR3 coding DNA: TGTGCCAGCAGTGAAAGCCTTGGACAGGGCGCCACAACTAATGAAAAACTGTTTTTT.

This chain connects TRBV2 to TRBJ1-6; D perhaps matches TRBD1 (5 bases). The CDR3 is 17 residues long. V was cut by 4 bases and J by 6 bases, with 19 bases left in between. Per germline, CDR1 SNHLY and CDR2 FYNNEI. The CDR3 here is CASSASRGGTTNSPLHF. CDR3 nucleotide sequence: TGTGCCAGCAGTGCCTCCCGGGGGGGGACCACTAATTCACCCCTCCACTTT.

The CDR3 region is CASSIAGTPVTQYF. The CDR3 DNA reads TGTGCCAGCAGCATCGCCGGGACACCGGTGACCCAGTACTTC. The gene calls are TRBV5-8 and TRBJ2-5, with D maybe TRBD1 (6 bases). The CDR3 loop spans 14 amino acids. CDR1 is SGHTS, CDR2 YDEGEE, per germline. Trimming pared 4 bases from V and 7 bases from J, leaving 17 bases between.

This clone was detected a few times. The chain combines TRBV5-6 with TRBJ1-2; 7 nucleotides match TRBD1. CDR3 length: 14 amino acids. Germline V gene lookup returns CDR1 SGHDT and CDR2 YYEEEE. The V segment lost 1 base and the J segment 5 bases; nucleotides outside the gene matches: 5. Written as DNA, the CDR3 is TGTGCCAGCAGCTTGAGGGGGCGCGGTTATGGCTACACCTTC. It encodes CASSLRGRGYGYTF.

This chain joins TRBV4-3 and TRBJ1-4; 8 bases match TRBD1. The V gene end was trimmed by 3 bases and the J gene end by 7 bases; junction bases not matched to a gene: 1. The germline gives CDR1 LGHNA, CDR2 YSLEER. The CDR3 is made up of 13 amino acids. The CDR3 spells CASSQTGAEKLFF. CDR3 nucleotides: TGCGCCAGCAGCCAGACAGGGGCTGAAAAACTGTTTTTT.

Here the CDR3 reads CASSLETSGEYNEQFF. The DNA of the CDR3 is TGCGCCAGCAGCTTGGAGACTAGCGGGGAATACAATGAGCAGTTCTTC. The gene calls are TRBV5-1 and TRBJ2-1, with 11 bases that match TRBD2. Germline V gene data show CDR1 as SGHRS and CDR2 as YFSETQ. The CDR3 loop spans 16 amino acids. J gave up 4 bases and V 0 bases, and 3 bases lay outside the gene matches.